This T cell receptor beta chain derives from a study of memory CD4+ T cells and cytomegalovirus serostatus. This CDR3 comprises 16 residues. Germline loops: CDR1 SGHAT, CDR2 FQNNGV. Trimming took 3 bases from V and 1 from J, leaving 13 bases between them. The sort gate was single viable CD3+CD4+CD8-CD45RO+ cells for memory CD4+ T cells. TCRdb's copy holds only in-frame clones and misses some; the assay was immunoSEQ multiplex PCR. The table shows tens of thousands of clones, with about 75% occurring only once. Study-wide results and caveats: The CMV-associated TCR signature appears largely within the CD4+ memory repertoire. Of 150 to 200 reported CMV TCRbeta sequences, about 70 were found in memory CD4+ repertoires.

This clone came up a few times. What it recognizes is unknown. Source material: memory CD4+ T cells from blood. The origin of this receptor is an adult in good health and CMV-seropositive. V usage is TRBV11-2 and J usage is TRBJ2-1, with D possibly TRBD2 on 6 matching bases. Here the CDR3 reads CASSFGGEGSYNEQFF. CDR3 DNA: TGTGCCAGCAGCTTCGGGGGAGAAGGTTCCTACAATGAGCAGTTCTTC. The full variable domain, completed using reference TRBV11-2 and TRBJ2-1, is EAGVAQSPRYKIIEKRQSVAFWCNPISGHATLYWYQQILGQGPKLLIQFQNNGVVDDSQLPKDRFSAERLKGVDSTLKIQPAKLEDSAVYLCASSFGGEGSYNEQFFGPGTRLTVL.